This TCR beta chain was profiled in a study of T cells in localized non-small cell lung cancer. V lost 5 bases and J lost 1, with 14 bases in between. The CDR3 sequence is 16 residues long. In germline, CDR1 is KGHSH, CDR2 LQKENI. Sequenced by immunoSEQ multiplex PCR; TCRdb stores in-frame clones only, minus some. Found here are some 66,000 clones, almost 85% of them singletons; the top ten hold less than 15%. Sequencing used peripheral blood, obtained before any cancer treatment. The TCR originated in a female donor over 55 with stage I lung adenocarcinoma. The rearrangement joins TRBV18 to TRBJ2-2; D possibly corresponds to TRBD1 (5 bases). CDR3 coding DNA: TGTGCCAGCTCAGCCGAAGGGGTCCAGAACACCGGGGAGCTGTTTTTT. Residues: CASSAEGVQNTGELFF.